This T cell receptor beta chain was captured in a study of blood T cell repertoires in COVID-19 (dated by TCRdb to about 2020). Regarding the complete study: The collaborator samples originated in the United States, Italy and Spain and spanned the acute and convalescent phases of COVID-19. The material from the prospective study consisted of cDNA or gDNA derived from T cells, B-cell-depleted T cells, or PBMCs. Deeply sampled blood TCRbeta repertoires from subjects exposed to, actively infected with, or recovered from COVID-19 were included in the dataset. The repertoires were released in a freely available public database meant as a resource for research on the immune response to SARS-CoV-2. Samples were obtained from the ongoing ImmuneRACE study (first 160 participants) and from approximately 1,200 subjects provided by 6 global collaborators. The sample metadata nearly always contained a de-identified subject ID, COVID-19 status, age in years and sex. HLA class I and class II types, where available, came from metadata supplied by the sample provider rather than from assay-based typing. On the study overall, not on this receptor specifically: The amount of clinical and demographic metadata varied by source and participant and was provided uncurated.

TCRbeta CDR3 regions were amplified from genomic DNA using the immunoSEQ Assay, a bias-controlled multiplex PCR. In the authors' own workflow: Nucleated cell counts per sample were estimated from amplification of reference gene primers within the assay. To quantify the absolute abundance of each unique TCRbeta CDR3 rearrangement, sequence reads were collapsed and filtered. For each sample, productive Simpson clonality was calculated as the square root of Simpson's diversity index over productive rearrangements. In TCRdb, the immuneACCESS table is reduced to in-frame sequences with V and J assigned. These tables do not hold every clone; where another copy was compared, an unresolved V gene accounts for under half, and the others remain unexplained. From that table come the V and J calls and clone size; the DNA was used to work out D and trimming. Recorded for this sample are approximately 220,000 clones; about four fifths of them occurred a single time. About 4.8% of the sample rests with the top ten.

Participants in the prospective study were enrolled through a virtual design, were aged roughly 18 to 90 years, and lived in approximately 25 United States geographic areas. Cohort assignment in the prospective study relied on participant-reported clinical history from a screening survey and a study questionnaire. Exposed participants had been in contact, within 2 weeks of entering the study, with a person who had a PCR-confirmed or clinician-diagnosed case of COVID-19. Each participant in the prospective study had whole blood, serum and a nasopharyngeal or oropharyngeal swab collected by mobile phlebotomists. Prospective study participants could optionally give additional blood draws and questionnaires over an approximately 2-month period. Before DNA extraction, prospective study blood samples were shipped either frozen or at room temperature. From cysteine to phenylalanine, the CDR3 is 15 amino acids long. Only CDR3 DNA remains: 45 bases, in frame from the first base. Taken from the germline V gene, the CDR1 and CDR2 loops are MNHNS and SASEGT. Relative to germline, V is 0 bases shorter and J is 4 bases shorter, with 13 bases between their ends.

A remark on this clone: What this receptor recognizes is not known. Qualities for individual bases were not recorded, and no much larger clone is one base off.

This chain is built from TRBV6-1 and TRBJ2-7; a weak D assignment points to TRBD1 (6 bases agree). The TCR sequence derives from a woman between 50 and 59 years old who had been exposed to COVID-19. The sequencing sample was made of PBMCs or T cells enriched from blood (not recorded which). The nucleotide sequence reads TGTGCCAGCAGTGAAGCCCAGGGGACCTTATACGAGCAGTACTTC. Its product reads: CASSEAQGTLYEQYF.